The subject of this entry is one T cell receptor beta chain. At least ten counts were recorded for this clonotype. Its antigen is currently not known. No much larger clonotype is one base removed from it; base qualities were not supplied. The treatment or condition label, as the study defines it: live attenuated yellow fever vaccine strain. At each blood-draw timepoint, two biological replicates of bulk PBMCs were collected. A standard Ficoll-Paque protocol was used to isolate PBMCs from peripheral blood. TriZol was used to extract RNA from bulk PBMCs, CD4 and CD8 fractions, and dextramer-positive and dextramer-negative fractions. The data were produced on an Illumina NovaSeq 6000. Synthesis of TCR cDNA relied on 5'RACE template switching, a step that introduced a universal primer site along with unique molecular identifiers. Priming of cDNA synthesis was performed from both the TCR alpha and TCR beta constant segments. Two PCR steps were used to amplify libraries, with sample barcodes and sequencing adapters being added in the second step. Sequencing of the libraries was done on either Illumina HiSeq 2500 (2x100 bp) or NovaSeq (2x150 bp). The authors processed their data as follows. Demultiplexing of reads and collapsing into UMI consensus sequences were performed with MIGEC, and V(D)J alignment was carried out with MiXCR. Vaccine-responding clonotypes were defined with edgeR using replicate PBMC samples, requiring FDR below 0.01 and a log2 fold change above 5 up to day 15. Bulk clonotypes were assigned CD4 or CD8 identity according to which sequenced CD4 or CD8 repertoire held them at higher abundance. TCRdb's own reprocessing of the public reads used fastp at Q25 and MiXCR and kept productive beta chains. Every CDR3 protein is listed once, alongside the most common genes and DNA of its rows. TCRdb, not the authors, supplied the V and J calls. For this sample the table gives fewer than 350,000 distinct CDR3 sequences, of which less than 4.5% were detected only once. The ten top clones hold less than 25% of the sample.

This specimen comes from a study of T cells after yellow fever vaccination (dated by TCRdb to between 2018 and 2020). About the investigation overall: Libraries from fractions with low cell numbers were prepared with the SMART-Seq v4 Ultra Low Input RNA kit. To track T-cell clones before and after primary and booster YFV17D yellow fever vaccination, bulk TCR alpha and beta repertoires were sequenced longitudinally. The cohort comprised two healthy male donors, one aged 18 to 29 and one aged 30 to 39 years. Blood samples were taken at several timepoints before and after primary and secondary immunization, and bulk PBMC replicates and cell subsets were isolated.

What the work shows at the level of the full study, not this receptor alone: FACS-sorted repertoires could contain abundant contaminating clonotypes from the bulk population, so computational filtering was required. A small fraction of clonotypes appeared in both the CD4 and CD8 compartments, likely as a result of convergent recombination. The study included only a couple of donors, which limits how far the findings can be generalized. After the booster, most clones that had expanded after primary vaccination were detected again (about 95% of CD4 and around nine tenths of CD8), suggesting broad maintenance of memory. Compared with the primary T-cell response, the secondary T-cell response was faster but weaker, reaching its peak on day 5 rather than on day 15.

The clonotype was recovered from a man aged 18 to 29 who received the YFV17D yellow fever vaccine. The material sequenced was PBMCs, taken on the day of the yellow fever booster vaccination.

The CDR3 amino acid sequence is: CSAQGAILDREKLFF. The nucleotide sequence is TGCAGTGCTCAGGGAGCTATCCTTGATCGGGAAAAACTGTTTTTT. Recombination joined TRBV20-1 with TRBJ1-4; perhaps TRBD1 is the D gene, with 5 bases matching. The CDR3 runs 15 amino acids, cysteine and phenylalanine included. CDR3 DNA only is kept here, 45 bases in frame from base 1. The CDR1 and CDR2 encoded by the germline V gene (reference sequence) are DFQATT and SNEGSKA. A distance of 21 bases separates the germline ends of V and J, which lose 5 bases and 8 bases respectively.